The TCR beta chain under discussion was sequenced for a study of T cell changes during pregnancy in multiple sclerosis. CDR1 LGHNA and CDR2 YSLEER come from the germline V gene. This CDR3 region has 13 residues. V shed 0 bases and J shed 11 bases, with 13 bases lying between them. This clone was recorded many times. Assay: immunoSEQ multiplex PCR; the TCRdb copy retains only in-frame clones and omits some. Seen here are around 48,000 clones, 88% observed once, and the top ten hold roughly 1.2%. The chain couples TRBV4-3 to TRBJ1-1; D call uncertain. Sample: CD4+ T cells from peripheral blood mononuclear cells, taken in the second trimester of pregnancy. This receptor was taken from a female donor with multiple sclerosis, enrolled in a pregnancy study. The CDR3 loop reads CASSQESWAVAFF. CDR3 nucleotide sequence: TGCGCCAGCAGCCAAGAAAGTTGGGCCGTTGCTTTCTTT.